The clone carrying this T cell receptor (beta chain) was recorded once. Its antigen is still unknown. The data were taken from a study of T cell responses to AZD1222 COVID-19 vaccine. Findings and limits, study-wide: Just a handful of AZD1222 recipients were seropositive at baseline. Spike-specific TCR breadth and depth went up after people got two AZD1222 doses. Clonal diversity was possibly underestimated, and the donors were mostly white British, with more females.

The CDR3 totals 14 residues. Germline CDR1 SGDLS, CDR2 YYNGEE. J lost 6 bases, V lost 7 bases, and 9 bases had no gene match. Profiling relied on immunoSEQ multiplex PCR, and the TCRdb table lists in-frame clones only, not all of them. The sample carries roughly 85,000 clones, around nine tenths recorded once. Whether given at about 4 or about 12 weeks, second doses were pooled. This receptor was identified in an adult who received the AZD1222 COVID-19 vaccine. This chain links TRBV9 with TRBJ1-5; TRBD1 matches 8 bases. The starting material was peripheral blood, obtained 28 days after the second AZD1222 dose. The CDR3 bases are TGTGCCAGCGGCACAGGGGGTTTGAGTCAGCCCCAGCATTTT. Protein: CASGTGGLSQPQHF.